These T cell receptor beta chains were read from a single sample in a study of read filtering for tumor transcriptome and immune sequencing. TCRdb called the reads again in MiXCR, with one record for every CDR3 protein. The sample holds 40,000 to 50,000 distinct CDR3 sequences, roughly 13% seen once. Sequenced: a population of CD138-negative cells sorted from bone marrow. These receptors all stem from a donor at least 40 years old with multiple myeloma. CDR3s leave out the opening cysteine and the closing phenylalanine or tryptophan. A D gene is named only where the DNA matches it firmly.

d_gene	j_gene	v_gene	CDR3aa
TRBD1	TRBJ2-5	TRBV10-2	ASGDRVETQY
-	TRBJ1-5	TRBV28	ASAQRAQH
-	TRBJ2-4	TRBV5-1	ASSLEGAPKSIQY
-	TRBJ2-3	TRBV5-1	ASRGPLGSDTQY
TRBD1	TRBJ2-7	TRBV19	ASSNRQGHYEQY
-	TRBJ2-7	TRBV29-1	SGFRDKDSYEQY
-	TRBJ2-1	TRBV30	AWSVGPNNEQF
-	TRBJ1-2	TRBV6-4	ASSDGHGNYGYT
-	TRBJ2-7	TRBV29-1	SVEEVQSYEQY
TRBD2	TRBJ2-1	TRBV29-1	GVEGRPAGVLYNEQF
-	TRBJ1-1	TRBV29-1	SVEEGDNMNTEAF
TRBD1	TRBJ2-7	TRBV7-9	ASSQGQGEYEQY
-	TRBJ1-1	TRBV5-1	ASSYLNMGTEAF
TRBD2	TRBJ2-1	TRBV4-2	ASSTGLAGNEQF
-	TRBJ1-6	TRBV20-1	SARVRTLLSYNSPLH
TRBD1	TRBJ1-2	TRBV6-5	ASSTGDSIYGYT
TRBD1	TRBJ1-1	TRBV3-1	ASSHTDRPTTEAF
-	TRBJ1-2	TRBV5-1	ASQGYSDSRSYT
-	TRBJ2-7	TRBV6-2/TRBV6-3	ASSYEIRGVEQY
TRBD2	TRBJ2-1	TRBV24-1	ATRGSGLETNEQF
-	TRBJ2-1	TRBV13	ASSTVDGTSDEQF
TRBD1	TRBJ1-2	TRBV10-3	AISESGSDRADGYT
-	TRBJ2-2	TRBV24-1	ATSGETVTGAGELF
-	TRBJ1-1	TRBV5-1	ASSLAFGAFTEAF
-	TRBJ2-7	TRBV5-4	ASKASGDSYEQY
TRBD2	TRBJ2-5	TRBV30	AWGFSGTSRNQY
TRBD1	TRBJ1-1	TRBV5-1	ASSSGTDYFGAF
TRBD2	TRBJ2-1	TRBV14	ASSPHYAGDGNEQF
TRBD2	TRBJ2-7	TRBV20-1	SARLAGSYEQY
TRBD1	TRBJ2-1	TRBV20-1	SAPSTGWPYNEQF
TRBD1	TRBJ2-1	TRBV7-8	ASSQRSGTGAPEQF
-	TRBJ2-2	TRBV20-1	SAPDRHTGELF
TRBD2	TRBJ2-7	TRBV4-3	ASSQESGLAGGFYEQY
-	TRBJ1-2	TRBV4-3	ASSLDRGGGRRGGYT
-	TRBJ2-1	TRBV19	ASSAPLVDPSYNEQF
-	TRBJ1-2	TRBV7-2	ASSLDREDYGYT
-	TRBJ1-1	TRBV29-1	SARESTEAF
TRBD2	TRBJ2-1	TRBV5-1	ASSLELAGSDEQF
-	TRBJ2-7	TRBV12-3/TRBV12-4	ASRPDDSSYEQY
-	TRBJ1-5	TRBV28	ASNTGWNQPQH